These 24 T cell receptor beta chains were all obtained from the same sample, sequenced in a study of shared clonotypes between healthy human individuals (dated by TCRdb to 2018 to 2021). CD8 naive samples consisted of CD45RO-negative cells that were positively selected for CCR7, yielding a CD45RA+CCR7+ population without TemRA cells. Libraries came from the immunoSEQ multiplex PCR assay. TCRdb holds this immuneACCESS table with in-frame rearrangements only. Some clones are missing; in checked studies, unresolved V genes explain under half, and the rest has no known cause. Here the sample has about 2.1 million clones; just over 90% occur a single time. Together, the top ten hold about 1.8% of the sample. Sequencing was performed on naive CD8+ T cells from PBMCs. Sample cell subset or site, as interpreted from the label and publication: CD45RA+CCR7+. Receptors were obtained from a man younger than 35 in good health. Some clones in this sample may be carry-over from other donors' samples.

The CDR3 is CASHEAGAPYNEQFF. Written as DNA, the CDR3 is TGTGCCAGTCATGAAGCGGGAGCCCCTTACAATGAGCAGTTCTTC. This chain links TRBV27 with TRBJ2-1; 8 positions agree with TRBD2. Trimming took 9 bases from V and 4 from J; bases not matched to a gene: 11. CDR1 and CDR2 (germline): MNHEY, SMNVEV (reference sequence). The CDR3 loop spans 15 amino acids.

V usage is TRBV27 and J usage is TRBJ1-2; tentative D call: TRBD1 (5 bases). The germline V and J ends were trimmed by 2 bases and 8 bases, with 21 bases remaining between them. The CDR3 length is 16 residues. From germline, CDR1 is MNHEY and CDR2 SMNVEV (reference sequence). CDR3 in amino acids: CASSLVRVGGVGGYTF. CDR3 coding DNA: TGTGCCAGCAGTTTAGTTCGGGTCGGAGGGGTTGGCGGCTACACCTTC.

CDR3 DNA sequence: TGTGCCAGCTTTGGCGGGCGGGACAATCCCTCCTACAATGAGCAGTTCTTC. This sequence encodes CASFGGRDNPSYNEQFF. This sequence joins TRBV7-9 and TRBJ2-1; the D call may be TRBD1 or TRBD2 (6 bases each). This CDR3 region has 17 residues. Germline V gene data show CDR1 as SEHNR and CDR2 as FQNEAQ (reference sequence). V lost 8 bases to trimming and J lost 0 bases, with 20 bases between them.

The chain uses TRBV30 and TRBJ1-2; no definite D call. Trimming took 5 bases from V and 3 from J, leaving 19 bases between them. This CDR3 is 15 amino acids long. Germline V gene sequence: CDR1 GTSNPN, CDR2 SVGIG (reference sequence). The CDR3 sequence is CAWDSPVAGHYGYTF. The CDR3, as DNA: TGTGCCTGGGATAGCCCGGTGGCAGGCCACTATGGCTACACCTTC.

The rearrangement uses TRBV9 and TRBJ1-2, with D possibly being TRBD1 (6 bases). The V end was cut by 0 bases, the J end by 0 bases, with 9 bases between. Per the germline V gene, CDR1 is SGDLS and CDR2 is YYNGEE. This CDR3 is 15 amino acids long. The CDR3 bases are TGTGCCAGCAGCGTAGGGACAGCAGCTAACTATGGCTACACCTTC. As protein: CASSVGTAANYGYTF.

The chain joins TRBV27 to TRBJ1-3; D possibly corresponds to TRBD1 (5 bases). CDR3 length: 14 residues. The germline V gene encodes CDR1 MNHEY and CDR2 SMNVEV (reference sequence). Trimming cost V 4 bases and J 2 bases, with 9 bases left between them. DNA for the CDR3: TGTGCCAGCAGTTCCCGGACAACTGGAAACACCATATATTTT. This encodes CASSSRTTGNTIYF.

The chain joins TRBV9 to TRBJ2-7, with 7 nucleotides matching TRBD2. Germline trimming cut 0 bases from V and 3 bases from J; bases unmatched to any gene: 3. Germline lookup yields CDR1 SGDLS and CDR2 YYNGEE. The CDR3 runs 14 residues. In DNA form, the CDR3 reads TGTGCCAGCAGCGTAGGTTGGACTAGCTACGAGCAGTACTTC. This gives the protein CASSVGWTSYEQYF. Looking up the rest from reference TRBV9 and TRBJ2-7 gives the full variable domain: DSGVTQTPKHLITATGQRVTLRCSPRSGDLSVYWYQQSLDQGLQFLIQYYNGEERAKGNILERFSAQQFPDLHSELNLSSLELGDSALYFCASSVGWTSYEQYFGPGTRLTVT.

The chain links TRBV12-2 to TRBJ1-2. TRBV12-2 is classified as a pseudogene. The CDR3 sequence is 17 residues long. The CDR3 nucleotides read TGTGCAAGTCGCCACACAGCTGCTGGGGAAATCTTCTATGGCTACACCTTC. Residues: CASRHTAAGEIFYGYTF.

V and J are TRBV6-1 and TRBJ2-3, with a possible D match to TRBD2 (5 bases). This CDR3 is built from 14 residues. V lost 6 bases and J 2 bases, leaving 12 bases between the germline ends. Germline CDR1 MNHNS, CDR2 SASEGT. The CDR3 sequence is CASRSGGYTDTQYF. The CDR3, as DNA: TGTGCCAGCAGAAGCGGCGGGTACACAGATACGCAGTATTTT.

The DNA for the CDR3 is TGTGCCAGCAGTTTAACTAGCGGGGGTCAAGAGACCCAGTACTTC. Translated: CASSLTSGGQETQYF. The chain joins TRBV27 to TRBJ2-5; 11 bases are shared with TRBD2. This CDR3 is built from 15 residues. Germline V lookup: CDR1 MNHEY, CDR2 SMNVEV (reference sequence). V lost 2 bases to trimming and J lost 2 bases; unmatched junction nucleotides: 1.

Note on this clone: The same CDR3 is also encoded by other DNA sequences in this sample. V is TRBV9 and J is TRBJ2-2, with 8 bases fitting TRBD1. From germline, CDR1 is SGDLS and CDR2 YYNGEE. Unmatched junction bases numbered 7, after V lost 4 bases and J lost 5 bases. The CDR3 has 15 amino acids. CDR3 DNA: TGTGCCAGCAGCTCAGGGGGCGCAAGAACCGGGGAGCTGTTTTTT. Protein product: CASSSGGARTGELFF.

The gene calls are TRBV11-2 and TRBJ1-1; D is undetermined. The V gene lost 2 bases and the J gene lost 1 base, with 8 bases spanning the gap. Germline V gene lookup returns CDR1 SGHAT and CDR2 FQNNGV. The CDR3 sequence is 14 residues long. The CDR3 loop is CASSLMAGNTEAFF. CDR3 coding DNA: TGTGCCAGCAGCTTAATGGCAGGGAACACTGAAGCTTTCTTT. The variable domain in full, with the rest retrieved from reference TRBV11-2 and TRBJ1-1, is EAGVAQSPRYKIIEKRQSVAFWCNPISGHATLYWYQQILGQGPKLLIQFQNNGVVDDSQLPKDRFSAERLKGVDSTLKIQPAKLEDSAVYLCASSLMAGNTEAFFGQGTRLTVV.

The genes are TRBV2 and TRBJ1-2; no reliable D call. The ends were cut back, 3 bases at V and 0 bases at J, with 8 bases in the middle. This CDR3 is built from 14 residues. Per the germline V gene, CDR1 is SNHLY and CDR2 is FYNNEI. CDR3 nucleotide sequence: TGTGCCAGCAGTGAGACGATATCTAACTATGGCTACACCTTC. This sequence encodes CASSETISNYGYTF. Full variable domain (rest looked up from reference TRBV2 and TRBJ1-2): EPEVTQTPSHQVTQMGQEVILRCVPISNHLYFYWYRQILGQKVEFLVSFYNNEISEKSEIFDDQFSVERPDGSNFTLKIRSTKLEDSAMYFCASSETISNYGYTFGSGTRLTVV.

V usage is TRBV9 and J usage is TRBJ2-3; 9 bases are shared with TRBD2. With 2 bases clipped from V and 5 bases from J, the junction kept 6 bases outside the gene matches. The germline V gene has CDR1 SGDLS and CDR2 YYNGEE. This CDR3 is 15 amino acids long. CDR3 residues: CASSVSGSAGDTQYF. CDR3 DNA: TGTGCCAGCAGCGTTAGCGGGAGCGCGGGAGATACGCAGTATTTT. The full variable domain, in which reference TRBV9 and TRBJ2-3 provide the parts outside the CDR3, is DSGVTQTPKHLITATGQRVTLRCSPRSGDLSVYWYQQSLDQGLQFLIQYYNGEERAKGNILERFSAQQFPDLHSELNLSSLELGDSALYFCASSVSGSAGDTQYFGPGTRLTVL.

Note on this clone: Other nucleotide sequences in the sample specify the same CDR3. The chain couples TRBV7-2 to TRBJ2-7, with 8 bases that match TRBD1. The CDR3 spans 15 residues. Germline assignment: CDR1 SGHTA and CDR2 FQGNSA. Unmatched junction bases numbered 7, after V lost 5 bases and J lost 1 base. The CDR3 here is CASSPTGGWSYEQYF. The CDR3 DNA reads as TGTGCCAGCAGCCCAACAGGGGGTTGGTCCTACGAGCAGTACTTC.

This clone was seen only once. The same CDR3 also results from other DNA sequences found in this sample. The rearrangement joins TRBV27 to TRBJ1-1; D is ambiguous. The CDR3 extends over 13 amino acids. Per germline, CDR1 MNHEY and CDR2 SMNVEV (reference sequence). V lost 3 bases, J lost 4 bases, and 9 bases lay in between. The CDR3 reads CASSFGPGTEAFF. CDR3 coding DNA: TGTGCCAGCAGTTTTGGACCGGGCACTGAAGCTTTCTTT.

Notes on this clone: Distinct nucleotide sequences in the sample also encode this CDR3. The CDR3 loop is CASSISGVTEAFF. Written as DNA, the CDR3 is TGTGCCAGTAGTATATCAGGGGTGACTGAAGCTTTCTTT. The chain employs TRBV19 and TRBJ1-1; D might be TRBD1 (6 bases). The V gene's germline CDR1 is LNHDA and CDR2 SQIVND (reference sequence). Trimming removed 2 bases at V and 5 bases at J, with 9 bases between. The CDR3 covers 13 residues.

This clone came up once. The chain combines TRBV7-2 with TRBJ2-5; TRBD2 aligns across 14 bases. From germline, CDR1 is SGHTA and CDR2 FQGNSA. V shed 1 base, J shed 10 bases, and the junction held 8 bases outside the gene matches. CDR3 length equals 16 residues. CDR3 DNA: TGTGCCAGCAGCTTAGAAGGACTAGCGGGAGGCGTGGACCAGTACTTC. Translation gives CASSLEGLAGGVDQYF.

The chain employs TRBV9 and TRBJ2-3; D is unclear. Deletions cut 1 base from V and 2 bases from J, with 8 bases between. CDR1 is SGDLS, CDR2 YYNGEE, per germline. The CDR3 is 14 residues long. The CDR3 nucleotides are TGTGCCAGCAGCGTATCAAAGGTCACAGATACGCAGTATTTT. Translated: CASSVSKVTDTQYF.

The chain combines TRBV4-3 with TRBJ2-1; 9 bases map to TRBD2. Germline assignment: CDR1 LGHNA and CDR2 YSLEER. The CDR3 length is 17 residues. J lost 5 bases, V lost 0 bases, and 8 bases had no gene match. The chain's CDR3 is CASSQDQGSGGDNEQFF. In nucleotides, the CDR3 is TGCGCCAGCAGCCAAGATCAAGGTAGCGGGGGAGACAATGAGCAGTTCTTC.

The chain employs TRBV7-3 and TRBJ2-4; 7 bases map to TRBD1. Trimming took 6 bases from V and 0 from J; bases not matched to a gene: 8. This CDR3 contains 16 residues. The germline CDR1 and CDR2 sequences are SGHTA and FQGTGA. The CDR3 sequence: CASRYDRVLAKNIQYF. For the CDR3, the DNA is TGTGCCAGCAGGTATGACAGGGTCTTAGCCAAAAACATTCAGTACTTC.

This chain connects TRBV4-1 to TRBJ2-7; possibly TRBD1 for D (5 bases). V was cut by 2 bases and J by 3 bases, with 11 bases left in between. CDR1 is MGHRA, CDR2 YSYEKL, per germline. CDR3 length: 14 amino acids. The CDR3 protein is CASSQTQTVYEQYF. CDR3 bases: TGCGCCAGCAGCCAAACTCAGACAGTCTACGAGCAGTACTTC.

The chain links TRBV14 to TRBJ2-6, with TRBD2 identical over 7 bases. Trimming at V came to 8 bases and at J to 2 bases, leaving 12 bases not matched to a gene. CDR1 is SGHDN, CDR2 FVKESK, per germline. The CDR3 spans 17 residues. The CDR3 DNA follows: TGTGCCAGCTCCTTTACGGGAGGATGGACTGGGGCCAACGTCCTGACTTTC. Protein product: CASSFTGGWTGANVLTF.

V usage is TRBV4-3 and J usage is TRBJ2-2; D not certain. This CDR3 spans 15 amino acids. Per the germline V gene, CDR1 is LGHNA and CDR2 is YSLEER. Trimming removed 0 bases from V and 4 bases from J, with 9 bases in between. The CDR3 region is CASSQDRATTGELFF. The CDR3 nucleotides read TGCGCCAGCAGCCAAGATCGAGCGACCACCGGGGAGCTGTTTTTT.